This T cell receptor beta chain was sequenced in a study of blood T cells in healthy people across ages. Study results and caveats: Diversity was higher, and naive CD4+ cells more numerous, in long-lived donors than in aged donors.

For this clonotype: Its target is unknown.

This CDR3 contains 14 residues. CDR1 and CDR2 (germline): SNHLY, FYNNEI. Trimming removed 4 bases from V and 5 bases from J; junction bases left unmatched: 8. The authors ran a second PCR of roughly 6 to 12 cycles using a sample-barcoded 5' primer and a J-beta primer mix. One entry per CDR3 protein, called by TCRdb with MiXCR from the 5' RACE reads. The table records fewer than 1,200,000 distinct CDR3 sequences, approximately 25% of them present only once. Separately, the same data were catalogued under a study of T cells of mothers and their children.

What was sequenced was blood. The chain links TRBV2 to TRBJ2-7; the match to TRBD1 covers 7 bases. The receptor was derived from a girl aged 2 to 9 in good health. Here the CDR3 DNA reads TGTGCCAGCAGTGGAGGGACAGTAATTAACGAGCAGTACTTC. It codes for CASSGGTVINEQYF.